This TCR beta chain was found in a study of CD8 T cells in ankylosing spondylitis. Points from the study as a whole: Disease-associated clones were CD8+ and fairly uncommon in peripheral blood.

Worth noting for this clonotype: No antigen is known for it.

The CDR3 is 17 amino acids. With V trimmed by 5 bases and J by 0 bases, 13 bases remained unmatched. Per germline, CDR1 SEHNR and CDR2 FQNEAQ (reference sequence). MiXCR, run by TCRdb on the 5' RACE reads, gives a single entry per CDR3 protein. Here the sample spans about 90,000 distinct CDR3 sequences, around 27% being singletons. V and J are TRBV7-9 and TRBJ2-7, with TRBD2 identical over 7 bases. This TCR was sampled from a male donor with ankylosing spondylitis or in good health (not recorded which). The sequenced sample was blood, either unsorted or a sorted T cell fraction (not recorded which). The chain's CDR3 is CASSPPPPTSASYEQYF. CDR3 DNA: TGTGCCAGCAGCCCCCCGCCCCCAACTAGCGCCTCCTACGAGCAGTACTTC. The full variable domain, in which reference TRBV7-9 and TRBJ2-7 provide the parts outside the CDR3, is DTGVSQNPRHKITKRGQNVTFRCDPISEHNRLYWYRQTLGQGPEFLTYFQNEAQLEKSRLLSDRFSAERPKGSFSTLEIQRTEQGDSAMYLCASSPPPPTSASYEQYFGPGTRLTVT.